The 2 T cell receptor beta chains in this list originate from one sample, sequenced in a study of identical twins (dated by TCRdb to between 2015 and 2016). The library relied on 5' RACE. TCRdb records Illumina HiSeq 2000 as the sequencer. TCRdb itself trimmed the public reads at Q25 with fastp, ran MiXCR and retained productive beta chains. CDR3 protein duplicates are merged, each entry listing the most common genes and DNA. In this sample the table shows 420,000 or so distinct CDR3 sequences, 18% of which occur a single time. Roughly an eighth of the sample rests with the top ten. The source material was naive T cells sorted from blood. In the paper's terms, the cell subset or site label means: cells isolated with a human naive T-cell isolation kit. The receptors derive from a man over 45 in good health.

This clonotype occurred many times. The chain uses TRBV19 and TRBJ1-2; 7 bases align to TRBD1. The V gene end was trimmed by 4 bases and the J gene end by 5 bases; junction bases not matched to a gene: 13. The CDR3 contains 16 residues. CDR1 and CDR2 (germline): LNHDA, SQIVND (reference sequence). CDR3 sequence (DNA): TGTGCCAGTAGTAAATGGGACAGTCCACAAACTTATGGCTACACCTTC. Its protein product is CASSKWDSPQTYGYTF.

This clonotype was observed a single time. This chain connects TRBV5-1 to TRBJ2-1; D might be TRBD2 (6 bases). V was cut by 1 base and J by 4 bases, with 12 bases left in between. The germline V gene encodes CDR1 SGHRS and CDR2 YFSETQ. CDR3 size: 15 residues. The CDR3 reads CASSLWGETYNEQFF. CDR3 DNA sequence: TGCGCCAGCAGCTTGTGGGGGGAGACTTACAATGAGCAGTTCTTC. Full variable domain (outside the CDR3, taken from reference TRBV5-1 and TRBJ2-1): KAGVTQTPRYLIKTRGQQVTLSCSPISGHRSVSWYQQTPGQGLQFLFEYFSETQRNKGNFPGRFSGRQFSNSRSEMNVSTLELGDSALYLCASSLWGETYNEQFFGPGTRLTVL.